This T cell receptor (beta chain) derives from a study of blood T cells in healthy people across ages. Study-level background: Every two T cells gave about one barcoded beta molecule via template switching.

Each donor had around 10 milliliters of peripheral blood drawn. Each sample gave at least 6.5 million isolated PBMCs. The CDR3 consists of 17 residues. Looked up from germline, CDR1 is SGHRS and CDR2 is YFSETQ. Trimming at V came to 7 bases and at J to 2 bases, leaving 12 bases not matched to a gene. Through a sample-barcoded 5' primer and a J-beta primer mix, a second PCR was run for roughly 6 to 12 cycles. A 12-random-nucleotide template-switch adaptor tagged each cDNA molecule. Each CDR3 protein gets one entry after TCRdb re-called the 5' RACE reads with MiXCR. The data show about 780,000 distinct CDR3 sequences, with about 46% seen just once and around 18% held by the top ten.

The chain is built from TRBV5-1 and TRBJ2-7, with 13 bases matching TRBD2. The sequence was collected from a man of 80 years or more in good health. The specimen was blood. The CDR3 bases are TGCGCCAGCCCACGGACTAGCGGGAGTTCCCGGCCCTACGAGCAGTACTTC. As protein: CASPRTSGSSRPYEQYF.